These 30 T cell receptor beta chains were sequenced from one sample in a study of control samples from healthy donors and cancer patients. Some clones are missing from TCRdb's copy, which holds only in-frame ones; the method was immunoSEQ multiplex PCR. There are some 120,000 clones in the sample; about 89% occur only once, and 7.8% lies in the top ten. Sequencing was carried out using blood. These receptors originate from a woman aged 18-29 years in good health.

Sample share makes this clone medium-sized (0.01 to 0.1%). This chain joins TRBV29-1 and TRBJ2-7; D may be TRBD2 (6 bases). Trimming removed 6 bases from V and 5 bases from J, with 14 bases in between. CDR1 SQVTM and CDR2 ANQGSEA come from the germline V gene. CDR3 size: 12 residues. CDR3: CSVTLLANEQYF. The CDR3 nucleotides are TGCAGCGTCACACTACTAGCAAACGAGCAGTACTTC.

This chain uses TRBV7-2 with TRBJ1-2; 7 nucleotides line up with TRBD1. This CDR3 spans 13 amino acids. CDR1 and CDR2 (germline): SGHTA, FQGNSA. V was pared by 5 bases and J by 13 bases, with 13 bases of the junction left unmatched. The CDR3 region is CASSQGTVGPPTF. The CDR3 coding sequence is TGTGCCAGCAGCCAGGGGACAGTTGGGCCCCCCACCTTC.

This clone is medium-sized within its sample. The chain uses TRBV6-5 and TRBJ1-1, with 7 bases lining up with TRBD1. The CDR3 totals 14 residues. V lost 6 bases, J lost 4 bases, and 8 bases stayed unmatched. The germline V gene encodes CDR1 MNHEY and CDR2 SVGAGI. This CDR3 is CASRTTGLSTEAFF. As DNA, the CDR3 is TGTGCCAGCAGAACGACAGGGTTGAGCACTGAAGCTTTCTTT.

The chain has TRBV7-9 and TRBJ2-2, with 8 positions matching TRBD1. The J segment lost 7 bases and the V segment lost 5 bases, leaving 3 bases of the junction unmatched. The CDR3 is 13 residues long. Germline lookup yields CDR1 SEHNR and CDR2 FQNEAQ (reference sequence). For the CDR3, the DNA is TGTGCCAGCAGCGAACAGGGGGGCGGGGAGCTGTTTTTT. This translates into CASSEQGGGELFF.

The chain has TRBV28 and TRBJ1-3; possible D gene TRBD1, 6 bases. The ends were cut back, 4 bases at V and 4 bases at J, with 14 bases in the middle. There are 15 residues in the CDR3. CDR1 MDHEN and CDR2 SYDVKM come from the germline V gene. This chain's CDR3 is CASSSLGGGGNTIYF. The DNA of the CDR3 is TGTGCCAGCAGTTCCCTCGGGGGGGGCGGAAACACCATATATTTT.

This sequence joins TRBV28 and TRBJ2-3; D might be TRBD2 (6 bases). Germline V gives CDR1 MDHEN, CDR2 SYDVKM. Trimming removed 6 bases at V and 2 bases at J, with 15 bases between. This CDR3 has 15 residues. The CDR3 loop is CASSPGLTHTDTQYF. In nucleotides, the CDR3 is TGTGCCAGCAGCCCGGGACTCACTCACACAGATACGCAGTATTTT.

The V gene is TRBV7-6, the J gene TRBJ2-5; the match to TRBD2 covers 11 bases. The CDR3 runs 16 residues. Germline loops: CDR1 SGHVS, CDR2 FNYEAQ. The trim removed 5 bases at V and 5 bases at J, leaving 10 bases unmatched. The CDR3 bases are TGTGCCAGCAGCCCGAGACTAGCGGGAAACCGGGAGACCCAGTACTTC. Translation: CASSPRLAGNRETQYF.

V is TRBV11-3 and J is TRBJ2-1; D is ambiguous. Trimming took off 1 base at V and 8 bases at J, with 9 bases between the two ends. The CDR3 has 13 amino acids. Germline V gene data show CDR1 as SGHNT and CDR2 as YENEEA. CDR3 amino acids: CASSLGLVYEQFF. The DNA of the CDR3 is TGTGCCAGCAGCTTAGGGCTAGTATATGAGCAGTTCTTC.

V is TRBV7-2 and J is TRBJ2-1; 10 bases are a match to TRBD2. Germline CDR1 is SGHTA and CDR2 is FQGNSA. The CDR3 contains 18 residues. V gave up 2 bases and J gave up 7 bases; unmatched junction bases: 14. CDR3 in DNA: TGTGCCAGCAGCTTAAGCGGGAGGGCCTTTCAGGGGGTGAATGAGCAGTTCTTC. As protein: CASSLSGRAFQGVNEQFF.

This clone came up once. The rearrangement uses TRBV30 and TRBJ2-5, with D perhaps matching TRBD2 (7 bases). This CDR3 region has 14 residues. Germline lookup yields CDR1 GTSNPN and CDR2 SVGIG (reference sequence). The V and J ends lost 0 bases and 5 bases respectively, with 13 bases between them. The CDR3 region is CAWSVRGARETQYF. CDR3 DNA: TGTGCCTGGAGTGTACGGGGGGCGCGGGAGACCCAGTACTTC.

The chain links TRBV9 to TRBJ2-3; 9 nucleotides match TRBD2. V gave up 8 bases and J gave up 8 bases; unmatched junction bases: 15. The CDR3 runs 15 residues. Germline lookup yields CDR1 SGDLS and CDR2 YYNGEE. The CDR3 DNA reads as TGTGCCAGATATAGGACTAGCGCTTCCGCAGGTACGCAGTATTTT. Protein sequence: CARYRTSASAGTQYF.

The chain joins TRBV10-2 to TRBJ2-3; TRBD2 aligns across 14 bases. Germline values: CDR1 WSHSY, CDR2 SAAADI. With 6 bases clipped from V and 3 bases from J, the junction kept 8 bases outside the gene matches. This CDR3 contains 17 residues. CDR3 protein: CASRDPGLAGGTDTQYF. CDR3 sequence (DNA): TGCGCCAGCAGAGATCCAGGACTAGCGGGAGGAACAGATACGCAGTATTTT.

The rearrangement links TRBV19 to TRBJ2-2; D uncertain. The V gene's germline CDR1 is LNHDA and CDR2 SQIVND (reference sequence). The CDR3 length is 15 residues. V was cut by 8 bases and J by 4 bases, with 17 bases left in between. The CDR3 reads CASGWWPLSTGELFF. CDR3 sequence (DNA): TGTGCCAGTGGGTGGTGGCCCCTGAGCACCGGGGAGCTGTTTTTT. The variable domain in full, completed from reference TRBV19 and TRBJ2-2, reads DGGITQSPKYLFRKEGQNVTLSCEQNLNHDAMYWYRQDPGQGLRLIYYSQIVNDFQKGDIAEGYSVSREKKESFPLTVTSAQKNPTAFYLCASGWWPLSTGELFFGEGSRLTVL.

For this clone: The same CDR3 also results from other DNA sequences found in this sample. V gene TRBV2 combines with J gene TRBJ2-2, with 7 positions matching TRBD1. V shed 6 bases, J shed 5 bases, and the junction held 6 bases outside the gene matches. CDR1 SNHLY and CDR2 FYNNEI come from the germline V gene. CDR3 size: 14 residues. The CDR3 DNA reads TGTGCCAGCAGATACAGGGGTGCTACCGGGGAGCTGTTTTTT. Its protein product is CASRYRGATGELFF.

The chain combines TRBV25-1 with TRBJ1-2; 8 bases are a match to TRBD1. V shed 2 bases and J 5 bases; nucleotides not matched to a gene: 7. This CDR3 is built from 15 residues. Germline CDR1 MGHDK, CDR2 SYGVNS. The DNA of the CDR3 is TGTGCCAGCAGTGAAGGCGGGAGACAGGGGTATGGCTACACCTTC. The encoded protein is CASSEGGRQGYGYTF.

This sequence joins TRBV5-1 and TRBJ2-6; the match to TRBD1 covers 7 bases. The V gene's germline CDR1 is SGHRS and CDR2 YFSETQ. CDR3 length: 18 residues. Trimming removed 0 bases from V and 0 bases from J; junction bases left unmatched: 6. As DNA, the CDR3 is TGCGCCAGCAGCTTGGTCGGGACAGCTCTCTCTGGGGCCAACGTCCTGACTTTC. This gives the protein CASSLVGTALSGANVLTF.

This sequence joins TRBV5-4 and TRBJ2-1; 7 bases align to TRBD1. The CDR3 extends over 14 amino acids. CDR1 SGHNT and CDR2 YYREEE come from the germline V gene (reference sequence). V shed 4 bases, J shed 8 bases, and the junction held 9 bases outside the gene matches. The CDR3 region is CASSPRDSQDEQFF. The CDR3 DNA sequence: TGTGCCAGCAGCCCCCGGGACAGTCAGGATGAGCAGTTCTTC.

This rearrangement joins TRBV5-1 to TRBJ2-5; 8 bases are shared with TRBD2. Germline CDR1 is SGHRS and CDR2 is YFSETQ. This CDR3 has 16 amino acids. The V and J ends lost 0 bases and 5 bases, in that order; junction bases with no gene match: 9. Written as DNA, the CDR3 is TGCGCCAGCAGCTTGGCTCCGGACGGGAGGGGGGAGACCCAGTACTTC. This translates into CASSLAPDGRGETQYF.

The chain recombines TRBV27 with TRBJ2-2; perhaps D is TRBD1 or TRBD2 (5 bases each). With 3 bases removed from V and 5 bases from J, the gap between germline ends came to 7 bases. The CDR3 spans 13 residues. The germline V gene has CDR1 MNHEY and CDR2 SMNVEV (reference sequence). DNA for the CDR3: TGTGCCAGCAGTTTTTGGGGGACCGGGGAGCTGTTTTTT. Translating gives CASSFWGTGELFF.

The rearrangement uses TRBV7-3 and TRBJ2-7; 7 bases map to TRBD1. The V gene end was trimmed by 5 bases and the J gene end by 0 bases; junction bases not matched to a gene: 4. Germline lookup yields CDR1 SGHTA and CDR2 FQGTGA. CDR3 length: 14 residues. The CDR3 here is CASSRQGSSYEQYF. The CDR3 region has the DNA TGTGCCAGCAGCCGACAGGGTAGCTCCTACGAGCAGTACTTC.

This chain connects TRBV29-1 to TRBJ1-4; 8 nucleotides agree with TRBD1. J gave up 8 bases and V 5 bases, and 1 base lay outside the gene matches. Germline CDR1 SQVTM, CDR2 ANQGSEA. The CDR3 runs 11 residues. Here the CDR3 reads CSVTGGEKLFF. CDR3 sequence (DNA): TGCAGCGTTACAGGGGGAGAAAAACTGTTTTTT.

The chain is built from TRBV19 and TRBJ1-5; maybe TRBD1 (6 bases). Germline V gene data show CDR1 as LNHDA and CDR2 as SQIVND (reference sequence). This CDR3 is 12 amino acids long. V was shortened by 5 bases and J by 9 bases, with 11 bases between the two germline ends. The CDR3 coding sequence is TGTGCCAGTAGTCAACAGGGTCGGCCCCAGCATTTT. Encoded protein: CASSQQGRPQHF.

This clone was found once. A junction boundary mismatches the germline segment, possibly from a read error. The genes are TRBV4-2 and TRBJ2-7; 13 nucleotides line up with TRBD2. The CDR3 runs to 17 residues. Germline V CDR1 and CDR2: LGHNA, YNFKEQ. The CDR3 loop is CAGSQVLAGGPRDEQYF. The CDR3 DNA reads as TGTGCCGGCAGCCAAGTACTAGCGGGAGGGCCGAGGGACGAGCAGTACTTC.

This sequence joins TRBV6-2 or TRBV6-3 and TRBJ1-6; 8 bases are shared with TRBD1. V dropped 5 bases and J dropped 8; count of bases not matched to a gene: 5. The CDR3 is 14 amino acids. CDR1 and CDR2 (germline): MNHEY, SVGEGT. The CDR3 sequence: CASSLDRAYSPLHF. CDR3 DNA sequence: TGTGCCAGCAGTCTGGACAGGGCCTATTCACCCCTCCACTTT.

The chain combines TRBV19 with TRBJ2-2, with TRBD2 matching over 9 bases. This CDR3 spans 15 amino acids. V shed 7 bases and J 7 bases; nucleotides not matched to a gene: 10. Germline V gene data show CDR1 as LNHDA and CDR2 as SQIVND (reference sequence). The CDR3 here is CASTRSGSDGGELFF. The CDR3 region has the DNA TGTGCCAGTACCCGTAGCGGGAGTGATGGCGGGGAGCTGTTTTTT.

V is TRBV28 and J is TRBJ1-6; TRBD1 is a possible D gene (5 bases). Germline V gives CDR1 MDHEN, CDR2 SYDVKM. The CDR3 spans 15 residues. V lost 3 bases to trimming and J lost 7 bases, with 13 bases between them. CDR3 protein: CASSFGRGRNSPLHF. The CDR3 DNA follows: TGTGCCAGCAGTTTCGGTAGGGGCCGAAATTCACCCCTCCACTTT. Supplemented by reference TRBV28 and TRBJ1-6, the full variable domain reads DVKVTQSSRYLVKRTGEKVFLECVQDMDHENMFWYRQDPGLGLRLIYFSYDVKMKEKGDIPEGYSVSREKKERFSLILESASTNQTSMYLCASSFGRGRNSPLHFGNGTRLTVT.

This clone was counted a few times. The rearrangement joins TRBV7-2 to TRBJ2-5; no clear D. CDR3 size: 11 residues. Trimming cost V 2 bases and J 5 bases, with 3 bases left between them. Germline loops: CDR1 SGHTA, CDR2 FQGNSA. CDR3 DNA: TGTGCCAGCAGCTTAAGTGAGACCCAGTACTTC. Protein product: CASSLSETQYF.

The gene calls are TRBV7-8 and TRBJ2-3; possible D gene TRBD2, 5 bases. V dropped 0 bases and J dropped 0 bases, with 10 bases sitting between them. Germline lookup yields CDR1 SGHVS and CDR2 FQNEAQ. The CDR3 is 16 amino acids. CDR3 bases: TGTGCCAGCAGCTTAGCGGGCCTAGCTAGCACAGATACGCAGTATTTT. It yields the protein CASSLAGLASTDTQYF.

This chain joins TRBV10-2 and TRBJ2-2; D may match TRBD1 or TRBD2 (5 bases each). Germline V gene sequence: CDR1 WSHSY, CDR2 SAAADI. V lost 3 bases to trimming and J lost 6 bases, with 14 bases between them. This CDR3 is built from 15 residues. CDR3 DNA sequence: TGCGCCAGCAGTGAAAGGCTTGGGGGAGCCGGGGAGCTGTTTTTT. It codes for CASSERLGGAGELFF.

CDR3 DNA sequence: TGTGCCACCAGCCTTCGGGGGCCGGGACAAACCTCTGGGGCCAACGTCCTGACTTTC. It codes for CATSLRGPGQTSGANVLTF. The V and J genes are TRBV15 and TRBJ2-6; D may be TRBD1 or TRBD2 (6 bases each). The germline V gene encodes CDR1 LNHNV and CDR2 YYDKDF (reference sequence). Trimming took off 5 bases at V and 0 bases at J, with 20 bases between the two ends. There are 19 residues in the CDR3.